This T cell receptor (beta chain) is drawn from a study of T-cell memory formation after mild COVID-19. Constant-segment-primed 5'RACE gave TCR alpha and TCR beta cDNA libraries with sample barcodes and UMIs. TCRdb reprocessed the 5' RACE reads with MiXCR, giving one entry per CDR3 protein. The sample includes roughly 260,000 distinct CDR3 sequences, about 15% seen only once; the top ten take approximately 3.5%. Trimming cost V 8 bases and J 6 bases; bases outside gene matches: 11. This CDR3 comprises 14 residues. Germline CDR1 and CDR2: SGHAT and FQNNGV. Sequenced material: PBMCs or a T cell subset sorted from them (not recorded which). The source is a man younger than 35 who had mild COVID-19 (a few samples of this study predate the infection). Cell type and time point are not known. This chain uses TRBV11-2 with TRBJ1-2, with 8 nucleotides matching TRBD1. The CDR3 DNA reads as TGTGCCAGCGCCAGGGGGCTCGAGGCCGATGGCTACACCTTC. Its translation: CASARGLEADGYTF.